The 20 T cell receptor beta chains below were found in one sample sequenced in a study of early T cells in non-severe SARS-CoV-2 infection. TCRdb passed the 5' RACE reads through MiXCR, listing each CDR3 protein once. The table records about 48,000 distinct CDR3 sequences, roughly 5.5% of them present only once. The sample taken for sequencing was whole blood. The receptors shown here come from an adult who was a healthcare worker with PCR-confirmed SARS-CoV-2 infection or an uninfected control (not recorded which).

This clonotype was counted many times. The chain links TRBV5-3 to TRBJ1-2; weak D call: TRBD1 (5 bases). TRBV5-3 is classed as an ORF, of uncertain function. The CDR3 contains 16 residues. Trimming shortened V by 4 bases and J by 1 base, and 17 bases separated the two germline ends. CDR3: CARSTRTPPNNYGYTF. The CDR3 DNA sequence: TGTGCCAGAAGCACCAGGACACCACCGAATAACTATGGCTACACCTTC.

This clonotype was observed at least ten times. V usage is TRBV28 and J usage is TRBJ2-7; tentative D call: TRBD2 (6 bases). V shed 3 bases and J shed 1 base, with 16 bases lying between them. The germline V gene encodes CDR1 MDHEN and CDR2 SYDVKM. The CDR3 is 16 residues long. Here the CDR3 DNA reads TGTGCCAGCAGTTTCTCCACTGGGGGGAGGTCCTACGAGCAGTACTTC. It translates to CASSFSTGGRSYEQYF.

This clonotype was detected a few times. V usage is TRBV5-1 and J usage is TRBJ1-4; no clear D gene. V gave up 1 base and J gave up 8 bases, with 6 bases separating them. CDR3 length equals 12 residues. Per the germline V gene, CDR1 is SGHRS and CDR2 is YFSETQ. The CDR3 here is CASSLPGEKLFF. DNA for the CDR3: TGCGCCAGCAGCTTGCCGGGAGAAAAACTGTTTTTT.

This clonotype was counted between two and nine times. V gene TRBV18 combines with J gene TRBJ2-6; 12 bases match TRBD1. Germline V gene lookup returns CDR1 KGHSH and CDR2 LQKENI. The CDR3 contains 21 residues. V dropped 4 bases and J dropped 2; count of bases not matched to a gene: 15. The CDR3 nucleotides are TGTGCCAGCTCACATTCTTTTCCGGGACAGGGGGCGCTTACTGGGGCCAACGTCCTGACTTTC. Translation: CASSHSFPGQGALTGANVLTF.

This clonotype appeared many times. This chain links TRBV5-1 with TRBJ2-7; 11 positions agree with TRBD2. V lost 0 bases to trimming and J lost 7 bases; unmatched junction nucleotides: 12. CDR1 is SGHRS, CDR2 YFSETQ, per germline. The CDR3 covers 17 residues. The CDR3 sequence is CASSLVASGGPFEEQYF. The CDR3 nucleotides read TGCGCCAGCAGCTTGGTGGCTAGCGGGGGGCCATTTGAAGAGCAGTACTTC.

This clonotype was recorded many times. This chain links TRBV6-2 or TRBV6-3 with TRBJ1-5, with D uncertain. The germline gives CDR1 MNHEY, CDR2 SVGEGT. The length of the CDR3 is 15 residues. Trimming shortened V by 5 bases and J by 0 bases, and 11 bases separated the two germline ends. The CDR3 sequence is CASSRTAGSNQPQHF. CDR3 nucleotides: TGTGCCAGCAGTCGGACGGCGGGTAGCAATCAGCCCCAGCATTTT.

The J gene is TRBJ2-7, the V gene TRBV29-1; TRBD1 or TRBD2 may be the D gene (7 bases each). Trimming left V 6 bases short and J 0 bases short, with 15 bases between. Germline CDR1 reads SQVTM; CDR2 reads ANQGSEA. This CDR3 is 14 amino acids long. The CDR3 DNA sequence: TGCAGCGTCCGGCGGGGGACAGCCTCCTACGAGCAGTACTTC. It specifies CSVRRGTASYEQYF.

The sample holds many counts of this clonotype. The V gene is TRBV15, the J gene TRBJ1-5; unclear D gene. V was trimmed by 0 bases and J by 5 bases, leaving 5 bases between them. Germline V CDR1 and CDR2: LNHNV, YYDKDF (reference sequence). The CDR3 covers 13 residues. CDR3 sequence reads: CATSRDSDQPQHF. The CDR3, as DNA: TGTGCCACCAGCAGAGATTCCGATCAGCCCCAGCATTTT.

The table lists this clonotype with a few counts. The chain uses TRBV12-3 or TRBV12-4 and TRBJ2-3; tentative D call: TRBD1 (6 bases). V dropped 11 bases and J dropped 6 bases, with 15 bases sitting between them. The CDR3 consists of 12 residues. CDR3: CAREGGRDTQYF. CDR3 DNA: TGTGCCCGGGAAGGGGGACGTGATACGCAGTATTTT.

The chain combines TRBV6-1 with TRBJ1-5; D uncertain. The CDR3 spans 14 residues. The germline V and J ends were trimmed by 5 bases and 4 bases, with 12 bases remaining between them. The germline CDR1 and CDR2 sequences are MNHNS and SASEGT. The CDR3 region is CASSSKSVNQPQHF. DNA of the CDR3: TGTGCCAGCAGTTCGAAATCCGTTAATCAGCCCCAGCATTTT.

This clonotype was picked up many times. This chain uses TRBV4-1 with TRBJ2-5, with D possibly being TRBD2 (6 bases). The V end was cut by 1 base, the J end by 5 bases, with 14 bases between. Germline V gene sequence: CDR1 MGHRA, CDR2 YSYEKL. The CDR3 runs 15 residues. The CDR3 coding sequence is TGCGCCAGCAGCCAAGTGGTACTAGCTGTCGAGACCCAGTACTTC. This translates into CASSQVVLAVETQYF.

This clonotype showed up many times. The rearrangement joins TRBV5-1 to TRBJ1-1; TRBD1 matches 8 bases. The CDR3 runs to 15 residues. The germline V gene has CDR1 SGHRS and CDR2 YFSETQ. V shed 4 bases and J 5 bases; nucleotides not matched to a gene: 10. As DNA, the CDR3 is TGCGCCAGCAGCGCCACCCAGACAGGGGCGACTGAAGCTTTCTTT. This encodes CASSATQTGATEAFF.

The chain employs TRBV11-3 and TRBJ2-5, with D perhaps TRBD2 (5 bases). V shed 4 bases and J shed 5 bases, with 8 bases lying between them. The CDR3 is made up of 12 amino acids. CDR1 is SGHNT, CDR2 YENEEA, per germline. Here the CDR3 reads CASSSGEETQYF. CDR3 DNA: TGTGCCAGCAGCTCCGGGGAGGAGACCCAGTACTTC.

In regard to this clonotype: A much more abundant neighbour one base away suggests this may be a read error. V is TRBV12-3 or TRBV12-4 and J is TRBJ1-3, with D maybe TRBD1 (6 bases). The CDR3 is 15 residues long. CDR3 nucleotide sequence: TGTGCCAACAGTTCACCCCAGGGGTTGGGAAACACCATATATTTT. Its translation: CANSSPQGLGNTIYF.

This clonotype was found a few times. The CDR3 coding sequence is TGCGCCAGCAGCTCCACCCAATTGGGACAGGTGACTTCTGGGGCCAACGTCCTGACTTTC. Protein product: CASSSTQLGQVTSGANVLTF. The V and J genes are TRBV4-1 and TRBJ2-6, with 8 bases aligning to TRBD1. Per germline, CDR1 MGHRA and CDR2 YSYEKL. The J segment lost 1 base and the V segment lost 5 bases, leaving 16 bases of the junction unmatched. This CDR3 contains 20 residues.

This clonotype occurred a few times. The V gene is TRBV3-1, the J gene TRBJ2-7, with TRBD1 matching 12 bases. Germline V gene lookup returns CDR1 LGHDT and CDR2 YNNKEL (reference sequence). V was pared by 3 bases and J by 5 bases, with 2 bases of the junction left unmatched. This CDR3 contains 14 residues. CDR3 amino acids: CASSQGQGANEQYF. The CDR3 DNA reads as TGTGCCAGCAGCCAGGGACAGGGGGCGAACGAGCAGTACTTC.

This clonotype showed up many times. The chain uses TRBV5-4 and TRBJ2-7, with 8 bases matching TRBD2. CDR1 SGHNT and CDR2 YYREEE come from the germline V gene (reference sequence). With 0 bases clipped from V and 0 bases from J, the junction kept 5 bases outside the gene matches. The CDR3 runs 16 residues. The CDR3 sequence: CASSLAAGGRSYEQYF. The CDR3 region has the DNA TGTGCCAGCAGCTTGGCGGCGGGGGGACGCTCCTACGAGCAGTACTTC.

This clonotype was seen a few times. The chain couples TRBV6-2 or TRBV6-3 to TRBJ2-3, with a possible D match to TRBD1 (5 bases). Germline V CDR1 and CDR2: MNHEY, SVGEGT. Trimming took off 0 bases at V and 1 base at J, with 14 bases between the two ends. The length of the CDR3 is 17 residues. CDR3 protein: CASSYSKQDGGTDTQYF. In nucleotides, the CDR3 is TGTGCCAGCAGTTACTCGAAACAGGACGGAGGCACAGATACGCAGTATTTT.

This clonotype has ten or more counts. CDR3 residues: CASSLWAEGNEQFF. The CDR3 nucleotides are TGTGCCAGCAGCCTATGGGCAGAAGGGAATGAGCAGTTCTTC. The chain employs TRBV3-1 and TRBJ2-1; D uncertain. Trimming pared 4 bases from V and 7 bases from J, leaving 14 bases between. The germline gives CDR1 LGHDT, CDR2 YNNKEL (reference sequence). The CDR3 sequence is 14 residues long.

Many counts were recorded for this clonotype. The gene calls are TRBV19 and TRBJ1-4; 7 nucleotides align to TRBD1. V was pared by 6 bases and J by 13 bases, with 11 bases of the junction left unmatched. The CDR3 is made up of 13 amino acids. Looked up from germline, CDR1 is LNHDA and CDR2 is SQIVND (reference sequence). Here the CDR3 reads CASRNSRDSRLFF. Here the CDR3 DNA reads TGTGCCAGTAGAAACTCCCGGGACAGCCGACTGTTTTTT.